This record concerns one T cell receptor beta chain sequence. Treatment in this sample: about 20 received Ad26.COV2.S at low or high dose, single or two shots; about five received placebo; per-sample allocation not given. The samples were gathered on day 63 after the first injection of vaccine or placebo. The entry originates in a study of Ad26.COV2.S vaccination and SARS-CoV-2 variants. The CDR3 consists of 15 residues. V lost 3 bases and J lost 5; bases outside the gene matches: 7. From germline, CDR1 is SGHNT and CDR2 YYREEE (reference sequence). Here immunoSEQ multiplex PCR was the method, and the copy in TCRdb shows in-frame clones only, minus some. This sample has under 300,000 clones; about 83% occur once, and the top ten carry 2.9%.

This sequence joins TRBV5-4 and TRBJ1-1; 10 bases match TRBD1. The source material was peripheral blood, sampled in a trial of Ad26.COV2.S vaccine versus placebo. This TCR was recovered from a person aged 18-60 years who received the Ad26.COV2.S COVID-19 vaccine or a placebo. CDR3 bases: TGTGCCAGCAGCTCACCGGGACAGGGGTCGACTGAAGCTTTCTTT. It yields the protein CASSSPGQGSTEAFF.